One and the same sample provided the 9 T cell receptor beta chains below, sequenced in a study of shared clonotypes between healthy human individuals. Measured with immunoSEQ multiplex PCR; TCRdb has only the in-frame clones, and not every one. The sample consists of 950,000 to 1,300,000 clones, about 74% of them appearing once. The material sequenced was memory CD4+ T cells sorted from blood. Subset meaning: CD45RA-negative fraction. These receptors were obtained from a man between 18 and 29 years old in good health.

The V call is TRBV10-3, the J call TRBJ2-3; TRBD2 aligns across 13 bases. Germline assignment: CDR1 ENHRY and CDR2 SYGVKD. Losses at the gene ends were 11 bases for V and 4 bases for J; bases not matched to a gene: 3. CDR3 size: 13 residues. The CDR3 nucleotides read TGTGCCGGGACTAGCGGGGAGTCAGATACGCAGTATTTT. It yields the protein CAGTSGESDTQYF.

In nucleotides, the CDR3 is TGTGCCAGCAGTGTCCAGGGGGCCGCTGAAGCTTTCTTT. This codes for CASSVQGAAEAFF. The rearrangement joins TRBV6-1 to TRBJ1-1, with 8 positions matching TRBD1. J was trimmed by 6 bases and V by 4 bases; bases with no gene match: 4. CDR3 size: 13 residues. Per germline, CDR1 MNHNS and CDR2 SASEGT.

There are many counts of this clone. The CDR3 reads CASSLQETYEQYF. The CDR3 DNA sequence: TGTGCCAGCAGTTTACAGGAAACCTACGAGCAGTACTTC. The rearrangement joins TRBV6-5 to TRBJ2-7; a possible D gene is TRBD1 (5 bases). CDR3 length equals 13 residues. Germline V CDR1 and CDR2: MNHEY, SVGAGI. Trimming shortened V by 4 bases and J by 2 bases, and 9 bases separated the two germline ends.

This clone appeared a few times. The CDR3 here is CASSEGRGELFF. The CDR3 DNA reads TGCGCCAGCAGTGAGGGGCGAGGGGAGCTGTTTTTT. The chain combines TRBV10-1 with TRBJ2-2; unclear D gene. Germline loops: CDR1 WNHNN, CDR2 SYGVQD (reference sequence). This CDR3 is 12 amino acids long. V shed 2 bases and J shed 8 bases, with 6 bases lying between them.

Only a few counts were recorded for this clone. The chain recombines TRBV7-9 with TRBJ2-3; maybe TRBD2 (6 bases). Germline lookup yields CDR1 SEHNR and CDR2 FQNEAQ (reference sequence). Trimming removed 5 bases at V and 0 bases at J, with 15 bases between. This CDR3 region has 16 residues. The CDR3 protein is CASSQGLSSSTDTQYF. For the CDR3, the DNA is TGTGCCAGCAGCCAGGGACTGTCCTCTAGCACAGATACGCAGTATTTT.

This clone was detected only a few times. V usage is TRBV19 and J usage is TRBJ1-6, with D perhaps matching TRBD1 (6 bases). CDR3 length: 15 residues. CDR1 is LNHDA, CDR2 SQIVND, per germline (reference sequence). With 3 bases removed from V and 9 bases from J, the gap between germline ends came to 15 bases. CDR3 sequence (DNA): TGTGCCAGTAGTATCGATCCACAGGGCTCTTCACCCCTCCACTTT. Translating gives CASSIDPQGSSPLHF. Together with reference TRBV19 and TRBJ1-6, the CDR3 gives the full variable domain: DGGITQSPKYLFRKEGQNVTLSCEQNLNHDAMYWYRQDPGQGLRLIYYSQIVNDFQKGDIAEGYSVSREKKESFPLTVTSAQKNPTAFYLCASSIDPQGSSPLHFGNGTRLTVT.

The chain joins TRBV5-1 to TRBJ2-7, with 8 bases aligning to TRBD2. Per the germline V gene, CDR1 is SGHRS and CDR2 is YFSETQ. Germline trimming cut 0 bases from V and 4 bases from J; bases unmatched to any gene: 9. The CDR3 runs to 16 residues. The CDR3, as DNA: TGCGCCAGCAGCTTGGGTCAATCCAGCGGGGGATACGAGCAGTACTTC. It is translated as CASSLGQSSGGYEQYF.

V and J are TRBV10-3 and TRBJ2-5; TRBD1 matches 9 bases. With V trimmed by 8 bases and J by 3 bases, 10 bases remained unmatched. Germline V gene sequence: CDR1 ENHRY, CDR2 SYGVKD. The CDR3 loop spans 15 amino acids. In DNA form, the CDR3 reads TGTGCCATCCAGTCGGGACAGGGTTTTGAAGAGACCCAGTACTTC. It encodes CAIQSGQGFEETQYF.

This clone was observed once. V and J are TRBV28 and TRBJ1-5, with a weak D call TRBD1 (5 bases). Trimming took 3 bases from V and 0 from J, leaving 21 bases between them. Germline V gives CDR1 MDHEN, CDR2 SYDVKM. The CDR3 runs 19 residues. The CDR3 loop is CASSFRFRDLRNSNQPQHF. CDR3 nucleotides: TGTGCCAGCAGTTTTCGTTTCCGGGACCTTCGTAATAGCAATCAGCCCCAGCATTTT.